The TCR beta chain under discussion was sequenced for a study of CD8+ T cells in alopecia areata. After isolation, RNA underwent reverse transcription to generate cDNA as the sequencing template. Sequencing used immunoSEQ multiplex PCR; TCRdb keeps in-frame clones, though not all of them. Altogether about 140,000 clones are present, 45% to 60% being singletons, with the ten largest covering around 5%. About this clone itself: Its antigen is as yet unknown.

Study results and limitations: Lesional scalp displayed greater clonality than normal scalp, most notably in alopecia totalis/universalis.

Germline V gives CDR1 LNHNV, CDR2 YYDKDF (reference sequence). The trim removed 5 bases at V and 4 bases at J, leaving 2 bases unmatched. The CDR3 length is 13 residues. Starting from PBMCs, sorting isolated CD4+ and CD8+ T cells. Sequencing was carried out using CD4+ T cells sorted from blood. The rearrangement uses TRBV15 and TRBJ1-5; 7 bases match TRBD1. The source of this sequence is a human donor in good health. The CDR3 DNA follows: TGTGCCACCAGCTCGACAGGGAATCAGCCCCAGCATTTT. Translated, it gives CATSSTGNQPQHF.